A selection of T cell receptor beta chains follows, all from one sample in a study. TCRdb reprocessed the RT-PCR reads via MiXCR and lists one record per CDR3 protein. This sample has 550,000 to 750,000 distinct CDR3 sequences, with more than 13% found just once. Sequenced input: memory CD4+ T cells from blood. All receptors come from a female donor in good health, serving as a healthy control. CDR3s include the opening cysteine and the closing phenylalanine or tryptophan. D genes are given only for firm matches. Some rows have no size entry. The others give once, few or many, or a class for an expanded clone.

v_gene	j_gene	d_gene	abundance	CDR3aa	CDR3nt
TRBV10-3	TRBJ2-7	.	many	CAITSDRGRSYEQYF	TGTGCCATCACATCTGATCGGGGGAGATCCTACGAGCAGTACTTC
TRBV6-1	TRBJ2-1	TRBD2	.	CASNTGTSGNNEQFF	TGTGCCAGCAATACCGGGACTAGCGGGAACAATGAGCAGTTCTTC
TRBV28	TRBJ2-2	TRBD2	few	CASLGGSNTGELFF	TGTGCCAGCCTCGGGGGGTCGAACACCGGGGAGCTGTTTTTT
TRBV4-3	TRBJ2-3	.	many	CASSRQESTDTQYF	TGCGCCAGCAGTAGACAGGAGAGCACAGATACGCAGTATTTT
TRBV11-2	TRBJ2-2	.	.	CASSLDASTGELFF	TGTGCCAGCAGCTTAGACGCCAGCACCGGGGAGCTGTTTTTT
TRBV3-1	TRBJ2-3	TRBD2	.	CASSQGESGGATDTQYF	TGTGCCAGCAGCCAAGGGGAGAGCGGGGGGGCTACAGATACGCAGTATTTT
TRBV29-1	TRBJ1-1	TRBD1	few	CSVQETGGDTEAFF	TGCAGCGTACAAGAGACAGGGGGGGACACTGAAGCTTTCTTT
TRBV4-2	TRBJ1-2	TRBD1	.	CASSQDPHRQGAGYTF	TGTGCCAGCAGCCAAGATCCCCACCGACAGGGGGCTGGCTACACCTTC
TRBV20-1	TRBJ1-5	.	few	CSASPSGGNQPQHF	TGCAGTGCTAGCCCCTCAGGGGGCAATCAGCCCCAGCATTTT
TRBV9	TRBJ2-1	TRBD1	.	CASSPGTVFYNEQFF	TGTGCCAGCAGCCCAGGGACAGTATTCTACAATGAGCAGTTCTTC
TRBV5-6	TRBJ2-1	.	.	CASSLTRGGSFREQFF	TGTGCCAGCAGCTTAACCAGGGGAGGGTCTTTCCGGGAGCAGTTCTTC
TRBV3-1	TRBJ2-5	.	few	CASSQGGRRGETQYF	TGTGCCAGCAGCCAAGGAGGAAGAAGGGGAGAGACCCAGTACTTC
TRBV25-1	TRBJ2-3	TRBD2	few	CASSEYPLAGGPGTDTQYF	TGTGCCAGCAGTGAATATCCGCTAGCGGGAGGGCCGGGCACAGATACGCAGTATTTT
TRBV11-2	TRBJ2-1	TRBD2	.	CASSLAPPGLAGTNEQFF	TGTGCCAGCAGCTTAGCACCGCCGGGGCTAGCGGGAACCAATGAGCAGTTCTTC
TRBV10-3	TRBJ1-1	.	.	CAISVRETEAFF	TGTGCCATCAGTGTCAGGGAAACTGAAGCTTTCTTT
TRBV2	TRBJ2-3	TRBD1	.	CATTLQGARTDTQYF	TGTGCCACTACATTACAGGGGGCGCGCACAGATACGCAGTATTTT
TRBV27	TRBJ2-5	.	.	CASSFGSALYQETQYF	TGTGCCAGCAGTTTTGGGTCCGCGCTGTACCAAGAGACCCAGTACTTC
TRBV12-3/TRBV12-4	TRBJ2-7	.	.	CASSKAYARTDEQYF	TGTGCCAGCAGTAAGGCTTATGCGAGGACGGACGAGCAGTACTTC
TRBV5-1	TRBJ2-5	TRBD1	.	CASSIRTGLLQETQYF	TGCGCCAGCAGCATACGGACAGGTTTACTTCAAGAGACCCAGTACTTC
TRBV20-1	TRBJ2-4	.	.	CSASRRGLAKNIQYF	TGCAGTGCTAGTCGGCGAGGTCTCGCCAAAAACATTCAGTACTTC
TRBV24-1	TRBJ2-1	.	.	CATSDLFRDNEQFF	TGTGCCACCAGTGATTTGTTCAGAGACAATGAGCAGTTCTTC
TRBV12-3/TRBV12-4	TRBJ2-2	.	many	CASSLRGINTGELFF	TGTGCCAGCAGTTTAAGAGGGATTAACACCGGGGAGCTGTTTTTT
TRBV7-6	TRBJ2-2	.	.	CASSLRQTLNTGELFF	TGTGCCAGCAGCTTACGGCAGACTCTGAACACCGGGGAGCTGTTTTTT
TRBV20-1	TRBJ1-2	.	.	CSAREQSPTSFYGYTF	TGCAGTGCTAGAGAACAGAGCCCGACCTCTTTCTATGGCTACACCTTC
TRBV20-1	TRBJ1-1	.	few	CSARDLGRTEAFF	TGCAGTGCTAGAGATCTCGGAAGGACTGAAGCTTTCTTT
TRBV20-1	TRBJ2-6	.	many	CSAPVGTGANVLTF	TGCAGTGCCCCTGTAGGGACTGGGGCCAACGTCCTGACTTTC
TRBV6-6	TRBJ2-5	.	.	CASSREKTQYF	TGTGCCAGCAGTCGCGAAAAGACCCAGTACTTC
TRBV7-2	TRBJ2-1	.	many	CASSLGVSSYNEQFF	TGTGCCAGCAGCTTAGGGGTTAGCTCCTACAATGAGCAGTTCTTC